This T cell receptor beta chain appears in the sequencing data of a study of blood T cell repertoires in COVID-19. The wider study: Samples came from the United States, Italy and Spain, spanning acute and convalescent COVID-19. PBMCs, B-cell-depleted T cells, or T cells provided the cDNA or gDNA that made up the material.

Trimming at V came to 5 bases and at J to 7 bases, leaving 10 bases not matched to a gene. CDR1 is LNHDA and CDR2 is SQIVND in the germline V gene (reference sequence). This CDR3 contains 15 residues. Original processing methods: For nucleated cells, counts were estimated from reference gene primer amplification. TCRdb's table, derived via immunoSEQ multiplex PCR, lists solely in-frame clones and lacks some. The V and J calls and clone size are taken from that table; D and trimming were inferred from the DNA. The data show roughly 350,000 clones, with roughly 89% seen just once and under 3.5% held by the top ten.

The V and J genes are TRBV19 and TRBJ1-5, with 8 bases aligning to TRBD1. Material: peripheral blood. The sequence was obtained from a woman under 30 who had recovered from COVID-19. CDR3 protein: CASSPTGGDRQPQHF. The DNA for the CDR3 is TGTGCCAGTAGTCCCACAGGGGGAGATCGCCAGCCCCAGCATTTT.